The 8 T cell receptor beta chains below were found in one sample sequenced in a study of T cell responses to AZD1222 COVID-19 vaccine. Only in-frame clones appear in the TCRdb table, and some are missing; sequencing was by immunoSEQ multiplex PCR. The data show 150,000 to 250,000 clones, with roughly 90% seen just once and around 3% held by the top ten. The sample here was peripheral blood, taken 28 days after the second AZD1222 dose. These receptors originate from an adult who received the AZD1222 COVID-19 vaccine.

The chain is built from TRBV23-1 and TRBJ2-1, with TRBD2 matching 10 bases. TRBV23-1 is filed as an ORF, its function uncertain. V lost 0 bases and J lost 9; bases outside the gene matches: 11. The CDR3 consists of 17 residues. The CDR3 protein is CASSQSCPSRTSGEQFF. The CDR3 bases are TGCGCCAGCAGTCAATCCTGCCCTAGTCGGACTAGCGGTGAGCAGTTCTTC.

This clone appeared once. This specimen includes other DNA sequences encoding the same CDR3. J is TRBJ2-4 and V is TRBV11-1, with D unresolved. Germline V lookup: CDR1 SGHAT, CDR2 FQDESV (reference sequence). The germline V and J ends were trimmed by 1 base and 5 bases, with 9 bases remaining between them. The CDR3 has 14 residues. CDR3 sequence (DNA): TGTGCCAGCAGCTTAGAGGTGATGGAAAACATTCAGTACTTC. Translated: CASSLEVMENIQYF.

V and J are TRBV3-1 (or the pseudogene TRBV3-2) and TRBJ2-1, with 7 bases aligning to TRBD2. Germline CDR1 LGHDT, CDR2 YNNKEL (reference sequence). The CDR3 runs 16 residues. V shed 5 bases, J shed 6 bases, and the junction held 13 bases outside the gene matches. CDR3 region: CASSNAWGEGRNEQFF. In DNA form, the CDR3 reads TGTGCCAGCAGCAACGCTTGGGGGGAGGGCCGCAATGAGCAGTTCTTC.

The chain employs TRBV7-9 and TRBJ1-1; D is ambiguous. Trimming took 0 bases from V and 4 from J, leaving 3 bases between them. The CDR3 runs to 12 residues. Germline CDR1 reads SEHNR; CDR2 reads FQNEAQ (reference sequence). CDR3 bases: TGTGCCAGCAGCTTAGCGGGCACTGAAGCTTTCTTT. Residues: CASSLAGTEAFF.

The CDR3 protein is CASSIDWSVGNEQYF. The CDR3 nucleotides read TGTGCCAGTAGTATAGATTGGTCCGTTGGGAACGAGCAGTACTTC. The V gene is TRBV19, the J gene TRBJ2-7; D uncertain. The germline gives CDR1 LNHDA, CDR2 SQIVND (reference sequence). V lost 0 bases and J lost 5, with 14 bases in between. The CDR3 has 15 residues. Full variable domain (outside the CDR3, taken from reference TRBV19 and TRBJ2-7): DGGITQSPKYLFRKEGQNVTLSCEQNLNHDAMYWYRQDPGQGLRLIYYSQIVNDFQKGDIAEGYSVSREKKESFPLTVTSAQKNPTAFYLCASSIDWSVGNEQYFGPGTRLTVT.

The chain links TRBV4-2 to TRBJ2-1, with D unclear. With 0 bases removed from V and 0 bases from J, the gap between germline ends came to 6 bases. Germline loops: CDR1 LGHNA, CDR2 YNFKEQ. This CDR3 spans 15 amino acids. CDR3 sequence (DNA): TGTGCCAGCAGCCAAGATGGAGACTCCTACAATGAGCAGTTCTTC. Translation: CASSQDGDSYNEQFF.

The V and J genes are TRBV7-3 and TRBJ2-2; D unresolved. The CDR3 runs 15 residues. The germline V and J ends were trimmed by 7 bases and 5 bases, with 17 bases remaining between them. The V gene's germline CDR1 is SGHTA and CDR2 FQGTGA. CDR3 coding DNA: TGTGCCAGCACCTCTCCGGGCCCTGGGACCGGGGAGCTGTTTTTT. The encoded protein is CASTSPGPGTGELFF.

The V and J genes are TRBV7-2 and TRBJ2-3, with 8 bases aligning to TRBD2. V trimming: 1 base; J trimming: 0 bases; junction bases outside the gene matches: 3. The germline V gene encodes CDR1 SGHTA and CDR2 FQGNSA. CDR3 length equals 16 residues. The CDR3 reads CASSLGPSGSTDTQYF. In nucleotides, the CDR3 is TGTGCCAGCAGCTTAGGCCCTAGCGGGAGCACAGATACGCAGTATTTT.